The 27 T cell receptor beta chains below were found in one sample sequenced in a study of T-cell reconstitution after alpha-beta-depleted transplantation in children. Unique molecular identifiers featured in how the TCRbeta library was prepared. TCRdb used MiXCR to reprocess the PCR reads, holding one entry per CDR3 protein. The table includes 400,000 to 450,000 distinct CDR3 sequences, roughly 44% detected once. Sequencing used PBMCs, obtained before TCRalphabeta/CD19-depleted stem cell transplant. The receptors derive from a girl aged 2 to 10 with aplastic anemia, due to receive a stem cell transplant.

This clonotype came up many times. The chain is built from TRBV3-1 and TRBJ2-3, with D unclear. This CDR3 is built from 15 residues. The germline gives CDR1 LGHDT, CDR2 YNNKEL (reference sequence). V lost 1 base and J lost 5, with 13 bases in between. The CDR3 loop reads CASSQVGRSGDTQYF. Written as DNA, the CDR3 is TGTGCCAGCAGCCAAGTGGGCCGTTCAGGAGATACGCAGTATTTT.

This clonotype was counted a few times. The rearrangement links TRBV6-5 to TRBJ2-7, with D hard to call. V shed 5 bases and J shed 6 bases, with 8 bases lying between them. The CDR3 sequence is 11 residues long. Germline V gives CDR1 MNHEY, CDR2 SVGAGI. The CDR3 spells CASSRPPEQYF. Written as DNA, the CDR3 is TGTGCCAGCAGTCGCCCTCCCGAGCAGTACTTC.

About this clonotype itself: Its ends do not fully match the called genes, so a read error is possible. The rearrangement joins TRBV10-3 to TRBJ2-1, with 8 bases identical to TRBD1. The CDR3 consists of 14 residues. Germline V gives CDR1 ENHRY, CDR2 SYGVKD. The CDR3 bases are TGTGCCATCAGCTTTGCACAGGGGGACAATGGGCAGTTCTTC. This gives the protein CAISFAQGDNGQFF.

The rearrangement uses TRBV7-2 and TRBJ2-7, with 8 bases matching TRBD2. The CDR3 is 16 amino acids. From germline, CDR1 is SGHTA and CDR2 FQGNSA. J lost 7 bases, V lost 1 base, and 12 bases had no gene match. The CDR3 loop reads CASSLVAGPLTGEQYF. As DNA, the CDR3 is TGTGCCAGCAGCTTAGTAGCGGGGCCACTTACGGGAGAGCAGTACTTC.

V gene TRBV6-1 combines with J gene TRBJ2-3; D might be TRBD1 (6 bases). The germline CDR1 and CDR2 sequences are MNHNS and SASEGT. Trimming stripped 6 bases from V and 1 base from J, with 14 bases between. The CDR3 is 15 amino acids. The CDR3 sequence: CASRNRVYGTDTQYF. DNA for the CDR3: TGTGCCAGCAGAAACAGGGTTTACGGCACAGATACGCAGTATTTT.

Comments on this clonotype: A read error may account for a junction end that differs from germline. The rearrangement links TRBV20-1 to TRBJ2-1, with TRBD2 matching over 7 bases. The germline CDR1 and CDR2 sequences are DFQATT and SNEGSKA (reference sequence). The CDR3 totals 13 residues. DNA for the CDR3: TGCAGTGCTAGAGGATTAGCGGGCCCTCCCGCTGGCTTC. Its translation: CSARGLAGPPAGF.

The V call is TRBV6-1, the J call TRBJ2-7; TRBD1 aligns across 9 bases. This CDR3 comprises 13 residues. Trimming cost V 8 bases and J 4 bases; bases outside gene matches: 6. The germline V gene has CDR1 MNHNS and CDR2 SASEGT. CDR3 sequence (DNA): TGTGCCAGCGCAGAGGGACAGGGTTACGAGCAGTACGTC. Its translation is CASAEGQGYEQYV.

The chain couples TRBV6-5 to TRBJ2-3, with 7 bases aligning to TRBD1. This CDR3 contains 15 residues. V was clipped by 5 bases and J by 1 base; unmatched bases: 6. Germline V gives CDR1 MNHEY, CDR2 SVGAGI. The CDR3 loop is CASSNTGVGTDTQYF. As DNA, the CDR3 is TGTGCCAGCAGTAACACAGGGGTCGGCACAGATACGCAGTATTTT.

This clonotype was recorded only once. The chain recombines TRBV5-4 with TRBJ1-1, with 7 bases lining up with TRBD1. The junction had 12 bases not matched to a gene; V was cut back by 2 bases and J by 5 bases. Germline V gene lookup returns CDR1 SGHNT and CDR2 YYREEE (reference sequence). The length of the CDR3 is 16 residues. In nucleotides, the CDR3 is TGTGCCAGCAGCTTTAACGGAGGGCAGGGGGAGACTGAAGCTTTCTTT. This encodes CASSFNGGQGETEAFF.

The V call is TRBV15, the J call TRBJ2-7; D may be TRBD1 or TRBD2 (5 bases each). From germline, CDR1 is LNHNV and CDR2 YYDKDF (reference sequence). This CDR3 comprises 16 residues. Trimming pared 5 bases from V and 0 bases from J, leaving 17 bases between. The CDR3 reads CATSHPRAGTSYEQYF. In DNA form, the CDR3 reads TGTGCCACCAGCCATCCTAGGGCAGGGACCTCCTACGAGCAGTACTTC.

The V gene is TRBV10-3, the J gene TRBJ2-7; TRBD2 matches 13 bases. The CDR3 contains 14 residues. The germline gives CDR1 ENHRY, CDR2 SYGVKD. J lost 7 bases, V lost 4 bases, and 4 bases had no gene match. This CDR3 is CAISGTSGSREQYF. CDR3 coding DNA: TGTGCCATCAGTGGGACTAGCGGGAGCCGAGAGCAGTACTTC.

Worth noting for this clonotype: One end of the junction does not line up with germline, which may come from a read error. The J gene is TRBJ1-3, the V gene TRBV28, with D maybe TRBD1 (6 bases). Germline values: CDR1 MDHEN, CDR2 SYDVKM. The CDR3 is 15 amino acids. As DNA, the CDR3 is TGTGCCAGGAGTTTATGGGCGGGGGCTCGCAACACCATATATTTT. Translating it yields CARSLWAGARNTIYF.

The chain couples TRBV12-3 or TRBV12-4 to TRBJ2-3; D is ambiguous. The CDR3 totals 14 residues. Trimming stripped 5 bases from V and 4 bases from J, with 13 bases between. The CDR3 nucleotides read TGTGCCAGCAGTGACCGCACAAGCCCAGATACGCAGTATTTT. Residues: CASSDRTSPDTQYF.

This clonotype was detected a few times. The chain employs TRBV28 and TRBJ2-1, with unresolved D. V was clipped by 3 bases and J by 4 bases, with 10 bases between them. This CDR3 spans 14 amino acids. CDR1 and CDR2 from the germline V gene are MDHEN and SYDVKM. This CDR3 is CASSFSQRYNEQFF. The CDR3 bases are TGTGCCAGCAGTTTCTCCCAGCGTTACAATGAGCAGTTCTTC. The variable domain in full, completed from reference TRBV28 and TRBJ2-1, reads DVKVTQSSRYLVKRTGEKVFLECVQDMDHENMFWYRQDPGLGLRLIYFSYDVKMKEKGDIPEGYSVSREKKERFSLILESASTNQTSMYLCASSFSQRYNEQFFGPGTRLTVL.

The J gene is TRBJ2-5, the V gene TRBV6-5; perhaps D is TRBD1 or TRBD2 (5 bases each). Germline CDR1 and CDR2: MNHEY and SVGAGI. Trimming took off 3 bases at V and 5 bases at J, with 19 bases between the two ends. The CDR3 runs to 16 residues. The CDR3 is CASSYEGYFLGETQYF. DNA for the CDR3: TGTGCCAGCAGTTATGAGGGGTACTTCCTTGGGGAGACCCAGTACTTC.

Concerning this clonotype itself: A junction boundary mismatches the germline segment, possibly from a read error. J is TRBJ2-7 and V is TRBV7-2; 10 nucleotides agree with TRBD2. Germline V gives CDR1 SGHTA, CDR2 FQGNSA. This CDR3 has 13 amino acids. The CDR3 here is CASSLEAGGLRLF. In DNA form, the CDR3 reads TGTGCCAGCAGCTTAGAAGCGGGAGGGCTCCGTTTATTC.

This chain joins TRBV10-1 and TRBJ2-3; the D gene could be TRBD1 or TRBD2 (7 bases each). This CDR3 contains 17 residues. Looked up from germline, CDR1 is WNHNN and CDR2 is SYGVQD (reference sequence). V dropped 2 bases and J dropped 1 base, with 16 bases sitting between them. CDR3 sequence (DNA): TGCGCCAGCAGTGAGGAGCGGGACAGACTCGGCACAGATACGCAGTATTTT. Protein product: CASSEERDRLGTDTQYF.

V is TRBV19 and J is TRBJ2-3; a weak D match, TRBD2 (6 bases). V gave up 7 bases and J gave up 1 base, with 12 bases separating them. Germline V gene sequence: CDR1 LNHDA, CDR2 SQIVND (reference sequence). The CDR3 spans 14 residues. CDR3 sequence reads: CASTHSGRTDTQYF. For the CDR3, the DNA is TGTGCCAGTACCCATAGCGGTCGCACAGATACGCAGTATTTT.

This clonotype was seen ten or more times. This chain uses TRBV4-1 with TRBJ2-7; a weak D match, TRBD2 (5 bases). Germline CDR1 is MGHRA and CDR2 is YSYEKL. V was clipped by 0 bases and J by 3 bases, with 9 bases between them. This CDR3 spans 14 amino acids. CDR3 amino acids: CASSQEGRGYEQYF. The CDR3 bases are TGCGCCAGCAGCCAAGAAGGACGGGGCTACGAGCAGTACTTC.

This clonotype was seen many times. CDR3 in amino acids: CASSLSAGQYF. DNA of the CDR3: TGTGCCAGCAGTTTATCCGCGGGGCAGTACTTC. V gene TRBV12-3 or TRBV12-4 combines with J gene TRBJ2-7, with D possibly TRBD2 on 5 matching bases. With 2 bases removed from V and 9 bases from J, the gap between germline ends came to 8 bases. This CDR3 has 11 residues.

The CDR3 sequence is CAWSSGGAYEQYF. The CDR3 nucleotides read TGTGCCTGGAGCTCAGGGGGGGCCTACGAGCAGTACTTC. The V call is TRBV30, the J call TRBJ2-7; D possibly matches TRBD1 or TRBD2 (7 bases each). Trimming shortened V by 3 bases and J by 2 bases, and 11 bases separated the two germline ends. The germline V gene has CDR1 GTSNPN and CDR2 SVGIG (reference sequence). This CDR3 comprises 13 residues.

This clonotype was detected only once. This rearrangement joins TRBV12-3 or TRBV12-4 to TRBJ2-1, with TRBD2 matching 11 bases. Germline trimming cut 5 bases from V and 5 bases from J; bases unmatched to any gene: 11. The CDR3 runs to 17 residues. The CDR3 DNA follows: TGTGCCAGCAGTCCCCGTGGGATAGCGGGAGGGGACAATGAGCAGTTCTTC. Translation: CASSPRGIAGGDNEQFF.

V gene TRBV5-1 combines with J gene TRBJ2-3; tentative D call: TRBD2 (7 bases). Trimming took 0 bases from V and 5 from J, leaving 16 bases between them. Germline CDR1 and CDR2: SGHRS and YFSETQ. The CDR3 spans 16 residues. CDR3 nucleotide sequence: TGCGCCAGCAGCTTGGATCGGGGGGCAAATGGAGATACGCAGTATTTT. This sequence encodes CASSLDRGANGDTQYF.

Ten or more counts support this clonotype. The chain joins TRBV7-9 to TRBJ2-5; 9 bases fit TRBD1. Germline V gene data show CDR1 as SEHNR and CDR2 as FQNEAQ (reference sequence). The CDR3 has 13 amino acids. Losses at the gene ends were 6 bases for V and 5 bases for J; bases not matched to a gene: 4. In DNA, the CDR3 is TGTGCCAGCAGACCGACAGGGGGGGAGACCCAGTACTTC. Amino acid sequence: CASRPTGGETQYF.

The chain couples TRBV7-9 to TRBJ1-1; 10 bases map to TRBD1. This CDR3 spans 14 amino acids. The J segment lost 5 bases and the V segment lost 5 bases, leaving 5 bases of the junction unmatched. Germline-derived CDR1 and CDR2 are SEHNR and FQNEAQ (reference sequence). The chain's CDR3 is CASSGDRGPTEAFF. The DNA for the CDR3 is TGTGCCAGCAGCGGGGACAGGGGTCCAACTGAAGCTTTCTTT.

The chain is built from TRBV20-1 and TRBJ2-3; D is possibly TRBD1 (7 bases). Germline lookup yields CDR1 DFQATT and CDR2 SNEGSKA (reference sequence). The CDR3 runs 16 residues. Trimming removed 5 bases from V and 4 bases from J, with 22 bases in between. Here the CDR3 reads CSALTGEEAAPDTQYF. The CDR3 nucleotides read TGCAGTGCTCTTACAGGGGAGGAAGCTGCCCCAGATACGCAGTATTTT.

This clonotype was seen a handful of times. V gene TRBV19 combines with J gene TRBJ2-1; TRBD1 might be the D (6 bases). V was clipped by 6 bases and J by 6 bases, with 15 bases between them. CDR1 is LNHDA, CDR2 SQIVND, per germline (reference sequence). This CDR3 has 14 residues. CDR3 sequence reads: CASRPGASGNEQFF. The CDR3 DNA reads TGTGCCAGTAGGCCAGGGGCGAGCGGCAATGAGCAGTTCTTC.